This TCR beta chain originates from a study of cytomegalovirus exposure and HLA in healthy donors. Study-wide background: Later analysis reported that the approximately 110 validation repertoires shared the platform of the 600 to 750 first-cohort repertoires.

V was clipped by 5 bases and J by 3 bases, with 16 bases between them. This CDR3 is built from 15 residues. CDR1 and CDR2 from the germline V gene are KGHSH and LQKENI. Worth noting for this clone: Its antigen is currently unknown.

Study findings and constraints: The classifier was said to identify cytomegalovirus status with high specificity and sensitivity.

Produced via immunoSEQ multiplex PCR; TCRdb's table is partial and in-frame only. The table lists 300,000 or so clones, approximately 86% of them singletons, with over 0.9% in the top ten. The TCR comes from a man aged 25-45 years in good health and CMV-seronegative. The rearrangement uses TRBV18 and TRBJ1-1; tentative D call: TRBD1 (5 bases). What was sequenced was PBMCs. Here the CDR3 DNA reads TGTGCCAGCTCAGCATCGCAGGGTTTGGACACTGAAGCTTTCTTT. Encoded protein: CASSASQGLDTEAFF.